A selection of T cell receptor beta chains follows, all from one sample in a study of T cell responses to AZD1222 COVID-19 vaccine. Libraries were prepared by immunoSEQ multiplex PCR; TCRdb keeps only in-frame clonotypes and omits some of them. The data hold around 110,000 clones, with roughly 84% observed a single time. Sequencing used peripheral blood, obtained on day 0 of AZD1222 vaccination. These receptor sequences come from an adult in good health. The CDR3 runs from the conserved cysteine through the conserved F or W. D genes are given only for firm matches. Clone size appears in some rows only: once, few, many, or a class for an expanded clone.

clone_size | d_call | j_call | v_call | cdr3_aa | cdr3_nt
NA | TRBD1 | TRBJ1-5 | TRBV28 | CASSSTGGNQPQHF | TGTGCCAGCAGTTCGACAGGGGGCAATCAGCCCCAGCATTTT
NA | TRBD1 | TRBJ2-1 | TRBV6-4 | CASSDRWDSNNEQFF | TGTGCCAGCAGTGACAGGTGGGACAGCAACAATGAGCAGTTCTTC
NA | TRBD2 | TRBJ2-2 | TRBV30 | CAWRRAGGRPGELFF | TGTGCCTGGAGAAGAGCGGGGGGGCGTCCCGGGGAGCTGTTTTTT
NA | NA | TRBJ2-7 | TRBV28 | CASYDRHYEQYF | TGTGCCAGCTATGACAGGCACTACGAGCAGTACTTC
NA | TRBD1 | TRBJ2-7 | TRBV11-2 | CASSLSDRETYEQYF | TGTGCCAGCAGTTTATCCGACAGGGAAACCTACGAGCAGTACTTC
NA | NA | TRBJ1-1 | TRBV6-5 | CASSRTGSYTEAFF | TGTGCCAGCAGTAGGACGGGGTCCTACACTGAAGCTTTCTTT
NA | TRBD1 | TRBJ1-4 | TRBV7-7 | CASSKQQGVTEKLFF | TGTGCCAGCAGCAAACAACAGGGGGTGACTGAAAAACTGTTTTTT
NA | NA | TRBJ2-1 | TRBV25-1 | CASGTGEAGYNEQFF | TGTGCCAGCGGGACAGGAGAAGCGGGATACAATGAGCAGTTCTTC
once | NA | TRBJ2-7 | TRBV29-1 | CSASRVNREQYF | TGCAGCGCCTCCAGGGTGAATCGCGAGCAGTACTTC
few | NA | TRBJ1-1 | TRBV7-3 | CASSVGSGSPYTEAFF | TGTGCCAGCAGCGTTGGATCTGGGAGCCCCTACACTGAAGCTTTCTTT
NA | TRBD1 | TRBJ2-7 | TRBV19 | CASSPRPGQGAFQIYEQYF | TGTGCCAGCTCCCCGAGGCCGGGACAGGGGGCCTTTCAAATCTACGAGCAGTACTTC
NA | NA | TRBJ1-6 | TRBV30 | CAWSLGSWNSPLHF | TGTGCCTGGAGCCTCGGGTCCTGGAATTCACCCCTCCACTTT
NA | NA | TRBJ2-2 | TRBV7-9 | CASSPLPPGQNTGELFF | TGTGCCAGCAGCCCACTCCCTCCGGGACAGAACACCGGGGAGCTGTTTTTT
NA | NA | TRBJ2-2 | TRBV27 | CASSPGEGRKNTGELFF | TGTGCCAGCAGTCCGGGTGAGGGACGGAAGAACACCGGGGAGCTGTTTTTT
NA | TRBD1 | TRBJ1-5 | TRBV19 | CASSPPGTGRNQPQHF | TGTGCCAGTTCCCCTCCAGGGACAGGGAGGAATCAGCCCCAGCATTTT
NA | NA | TRBJ2-1 | TRBV7-2 | CASSLVFNEQFF | TGTGCCAGCAGCTTAGTATTCAATGAGCAGTTCTTC
NA | NA | TRBJ2-5 | TRBV7-9 | CASSLVQTLETQYF | TGTGCCAGCAGCTTGGTTCAGACTTTAGAGACCCAGTACTTC
NA | NA | TRBJ1-6 | TRBV4-1 | CASREGGAGNSPLHF | TGCGCCAGCAGGGAGGGTGGGGCCGGGAATTCACCCCTCCACTTT
once | NA | TRBJ1-2 | TRBV14 | CASSLQGLANYGYTF | TGTGCCAGCAGCCTACAGGGTTTAGCTAACTATGGCTACACCTTC
NA | TRBD1 | TRBJ1-2 | TRBV6-5 | CASSLIDRAYGYTF | TGTGCCAGCAGTCTAATCGACAGGGCTTATGGCTACACCTTC
NA | TRBD1 | TRBJ1-1 | TRBV28 | CASSLYPGQLMNTEAFF | TGTGCCAGCAGTTTATACCCGGGACAGCTCATGAACACTGAAGCTTTCTTT
once | NA | TRBJ1-1 | TRBV4-1 | CASSHFMNTEAFF | TGCGCCAGCAGCCACTTTATGAACACTGAAGCTTTCTTT
NA | NA | TRBJ2-7 | TRBV24-1 | CATSDGSYEQYF | TGTGCCACCAGTGATGGTTCCTACGAGCAGTACTTC
NA | NA | TRBJ1-6 | TRBV5-6 | CASSLISSSYNSPLHF | TGTGCCAGCAGCTTAATCTCAAGCTCCTATAATTCACCCCTCCACTTT
NA | TRBD1 | TRBJ2-2 | TRBV27 | CASWQGETGELFF | TGTGCCTCGTGGCAGGGGGAAACCGGGGAGCTGTTTTTT
NA | NA | TRBJ1-5 | TRBV19 | CASRGAGAIYSNQPQHF | TGTGCCAGTAGGGGGGCAGGGGCTATCTATAGCAATCAGCCCCAGCATTTT
once | NA | TRBJ2-2 | TRBV7-8 | CASSPGGHGTGELFF | TGTGCCAGCAGCCCTGGGGGCCACGGCACCGGGGAGCTGTTTTTT
few | NA | TRBJ1-6 | TRBV12-3/TRBV12-4 | CASSPAQDSPLHF | TGTGCCAGCAGTCCGGCACAGGATTCACCCCTCCACTTT
NA | NA | TRBJ2-7 | TRBV5-6 | CASSLGYEQYF | TGTGCCAGCAGCTTGGGCTACGAGCAGTACTTC
NA | NA | TRBJ2-7 | TRBV29-1 | CSVSTARRPYEQYF | TGCAGCGTTTCAACTGCCCGAAGGCCCTACGAGCAGTACTTC
NA | NA | TRBJ2-7 | TRBV6-5 | CASSSIEAQYF | TGTGCCAGCAGTTCAATAGAGGCACAGTACTTC
NA | TRBD2 | TRBJ2-7 | TRBV9 | CASSAGTSGYYEQYF | TGTGCCAGCAGCGCCGGGACTAGCGGGTACTACGAGCAGTACTTC
few | NA | TRBJ2-7 | TRBV27 | CASSFWGHEQYF | TGTGCCAGCAGTTTCTGGGGGCACGAGCAGTACTTC
NA | NA | TRBJ2-4 | TRBV4-1 | CASSPYGDPYLQNIQYF | TGCGCCAGCAGCCCGTACGGGGACCCCTACCTTCAAAACATTCAGTACTTC
NA | TRBD1 | TRBJ2-7 | TRBV28 | CAIKGGQYYEQYF | TGTGCCATCAAAGGGGGACAGTACTACGAGCAGTACTTC
NA | NA | TRBJ1-3 | TRBV25-1 | CASSLGPDISGNTIYF | TGTGCCAGCTCCCTGGGGCCCGACATCTCTGGAAACACCATATATTTT
once | NA | TRBJ1-1 | TRBV5-1 | CASRESGTPEAFF | TGCGCCAGCAGGGAATCAGGGACCCCTGAAGCTTTCTTT
NA | NA | TRBJ1-2 | TRBV7-8 | CASSLGASYGYTF | TGTGCCAGCAGCTTAGGGGCCTCCTATGGCTACACCTTC
NA | TRBD2 | TRBJ2-5 | TRBV11-3 | CASSPGTSGETQYF | TGTGCCAGCAGCCCTGGGACTAGCGGGGAGACCCAGTACTTC
once | TRBD2 | TRBJ2-3 | TRBV5-1 | CASSFFGTSGIGSADTQYF | TGCGCCAGCAGCTTCTTCGGGACTAGCGGGATCGGATCAGCAGATACGCAGTATTTT
NA | NA | TRBJ1-1 | TRBV4-2 | CASSDRAWAMNTEAFF | TGTGCCAGCAGCGATCGGGCGTGGGCTATGAACACTGAAGCTTTCTTT